The TCR beta chain under discussion was sequenced for a study of OX40 agonist ivuxolimab in advanced cancers. V lost 0 bases and J 0 bases, leaving 7 bases between the germline ends. The CDR3 runs to 14 residues. Germline CDR1 reads SGHNT; CDR2 reads YYREEE (reference sequence). The data were produced by immunoSEQ multiplex PCR, yet TCRdb's version contains in-frame clones alone and is incomplete. The sample lists some 47,000 clones, less than 90% seen once, with around 6.8% in the top ten. The TCR sequence derives from an adult with an advanced solid tumor such as melanoma, head and neck, liver or kidney cancer. This specimen consisted of CD4+ or CD8+ T cells sorted from blood, obtained in a trial of the OX40 agonist ivuxolimab. The V gene is TRBV5-4, the J gene TRBJ2-7; D is uncertain. In DNA form, the CDR3 reads TGTGCCAGCAGCTTGGAAGGCAGCTCCTACGAGCAGTACTTC. Translation: CASSLEGSSYEQYF.